The 14 T cell receptor beta chains given below trace back to one sample, sequenced in a study of post-analysis software for immune sequencing data (dated by TCRdb to 2015 to 2017). General findings and caveats noted by the study authors: Significantly higher frequencies in patients than in controls were found for roughly 5 TRBV segments, including TRBV5-6, TRBV5-1 and TRBV20-1.

Library preparation was by PCR. Instrument used: Illumina HiSeq 2500. To reduce PCR and sequencing biases, unique molecular identifiers were incorporated into the TCR beta cDNA libraries. TCRdb took the public reads, trimmed them with fastp at Q25, ran MiXCR for clone calling and kept in-frame beta chains. Every distinct CDR3 protein forms one entry, paired with its most common genes and DNA. The sample contains some 450,000 distinct CDR3 sequences, over 35% of them found a single time. The ten largest clones take up 12% of the sample. No antigens are known for them. Sample: blood. These TCRs come from a girl aged 10 to 17 with multiple sclerosis.

V and J are TRBV27 and TRBJ2-1, with D possibly matching TRBD2 (6 bases). Germline V gives CDR1 MNHEY, CDR2 SMNVEV (reference sequence). Trimming left V 0 bases short and J 8 bases short, with 11 bases between. The CDR3 loop spans 14 amino acids. The CDR3 DNA reads as TGTGCCAGCAGTTTATCGAGAGGCGGGGATGAGCAGTTCTTC. It yields the protein CASSLSRGGDEQFF.

The rearrangement uses TRBV2 and TRBJ2-1, with D perhaps TRBD2 (6 bases). Germline V CDR1 and CDR2: SNHLY, FYNNEI. Trimming stripped 8 bases from V and 3 bases from J, with 14 bases between. The CDR3 has 14 amino acids. CDR3 sequence: CASEEEGYYNEQFF. CDR3 DNA sequence: TGTGCCAGCGAGGAGGAGGGATACTACAATGAGCAGTTCTTC.

This clonotype was seen a few times. The CDR3 nucleotides are TGTGCCAGCAGCTTGGGCGGGAGGGTCGATGAGCAGTTCTTC. Protein sequence: CASSLGGRVDEQFF. The V call is TRBV5-6, the J call TRBJ2-1; TRBD2 agrees at 9 bases. The CDR3 is made up of 14 amino acids. Unmatched junction bases numbered 3, after V lost 0 bases and J lost 8 bases. The V gene's germline CDR1 is SGHDT and CDR2 YYEEEE.

On this clonotype: A read error may produce the germline difference seen at one junction end. The chain uses TRBV15 and TRBJ2-7; no reliable D call. The CDR3 runs 15 residues. Germline V lookup: CDR1 LNHNV, CDR2 YYDKDF (reference sequence). The CDR3 sequence: CATSGRPAYSYGQYF. The CDR3 region has the DNA TGTGCCACCAGCGGACGGCCGGCCTACTCCTACGGGCAGTACTTC.

This clonotype was counted only a few times. The rearrangement links TRBV12-3 or TRBV12-4 to TRBJ2-3; D is tentatively TRBD1 or TRBD2 (5 bases each). This CDR3 contains 15 residues. Trimming removed 0 bases from V and 7 bases from J, with 14 bases in between. The CDR3 loop is CASSLARGFSYTQYF. CDR3 coding DNA: TGTGCCAGCAGTTTAGCGAGGGGCTTCAGTTATACGCAGTATTTT.

V and J are TRBV5-1 and TRBJ1-2, with 7 bases fitting TRBD1. The CDR3 contains 13 residues. V lost 1 base to trimming and J lost 8 bases; unmatched junction nucleotides: 5. Germline loops: CDR1 SGHRS, CDR2 YFSETQ. CDR3 sequence reads: CASSLTGDEGYTF. For the CDR3, the DNA is TGCGCCAGCAGCTTGACAGGGGATGAGGGCTACACCTTC.

This chain uses TRBV5-6 with TRBJ1-1; no definite D call. Per germline, CDR1 SGHDT and CDR2 YYEEEE. The CDR3 contains 16 residues. Trimming took off 1 base at V and 3 bases at J, with 16 bases between the two ends. CDR3 sequence reads: CASSLSGGPRDTEAFF. The CDR3 nucleotides are TGTGCCAGCAGCTTGTCCGGTGGGCCACGGGACACTGAAGCTTTCTTT.

This clonotype has only one observation. The genes are TRBV12-3 or TRBV12-4 and TRBJ1-4, with 7 bases lining up with TRBD1. There are 14 residues in the CDR3. V was clipped by 5 bases and J by 5 bases; unmatched bases: 5. The CDR3 here is CASSTGTANEKLFF. The CDR3 coding sequence is TGTGCCAGCAGTACTGGGACAGCAAATGAAAAACTGTTTTTT.

This chain links TRBV5-1 with TRBJ1-4; maybe TRBD1 (5 bases). Trimming left V 2 bases short and J 12 bases short, with 17 bases between. There are 14 residues in the CDR3. The germline V gene has CDR1 SGHRS and CDR2 YFSETQ. The CDR3 bases are TGCGCCAGCAGCTTAGGGGAATACCTCGGAGAACTGTTTTTT. This sequence encodes CASSLGEYLGELFF.

J is TRBJ2-1 and V is TRBV5-1; 11 bases align to TRBD2. J was trimmed by 3 bases and V by 0 bases; bases with no gene match: 2. This CDR3 contains 16 residues. CDR1 is SGHRS, CDR2 YFSETQ, per germline. The CDR3 spells CASSLATSGNYNEQFF. The DNA of the CDR3 is TGCGCCAGCAGCTTGGCGACTAGCGGGAACTACAATGAGCAGTTCTTC.

The gene calls are TRBV11-2 and TRBJ2-1; D gene uncertain. Germline CDR1 SGHAT, CDR2 FQNNGV. V was pared by 8 bases and J by 7 bases, with 15 bases between. The CDR3 is 13 amino acids. The CDR3 here is CASRRAQSNEQFF. For the CDR3, the DNA is TGTGCCAGCCGCCGGGCTCAGTCGAATGAGCAGTTCTTC.

J is TRBJ1-4 and V is TRBV6-5; a possible D gene is TRBD1 (5 bases). V was cut by 0 bases and J by 0 bases, with 14 bases left in between. Germline V gene data show CDR1 as MNHEY and CDR2 as SVGAGI. The CDR3 totals 18 residues. This CDR3 reads CASSYSAGPYATNEKLFF. The CDR3 nucleotides read TGTGCCAGCAGTTACTCGGCAGGGCCTTATGCAACTAATGAAAAACTGTTTTTT.

J is TRBJ2-6 and V is TRBV7-9; possibly TRBD2 for D (5 bases). Trimming took 5 bases from V and 3 from J, leaving 11 bases between them. The germline V gene encodes CDR1 SEHNR and CDR2 FQNEAQ (reference sequence). The CDR3 spans 15 residues. The CDR3 spells CASSQPGIGANVLTF. CDR3 nucleotides: TGTGCCAGCAGCCAGCCCGGGATTGGGGCCAACGTCCTGACTTTC.

J is TRBJ2-6 and V is TRBV12-3 or TRBV12-4, with TRBD1 as a possible D gene (6 bases). The germline V and J ends were trimmed by 7 bases and 0 bases, with 19 bases remaining between them. The CDR3 is 18 amino acids. CDR3 region: CASTPGQRESSGANVLTF. CDR3 bases: TGTGCCAGCACCCCCGGACAGAGGGAAAGCTCTGGGGCCAACGTCCTGACTTTC.